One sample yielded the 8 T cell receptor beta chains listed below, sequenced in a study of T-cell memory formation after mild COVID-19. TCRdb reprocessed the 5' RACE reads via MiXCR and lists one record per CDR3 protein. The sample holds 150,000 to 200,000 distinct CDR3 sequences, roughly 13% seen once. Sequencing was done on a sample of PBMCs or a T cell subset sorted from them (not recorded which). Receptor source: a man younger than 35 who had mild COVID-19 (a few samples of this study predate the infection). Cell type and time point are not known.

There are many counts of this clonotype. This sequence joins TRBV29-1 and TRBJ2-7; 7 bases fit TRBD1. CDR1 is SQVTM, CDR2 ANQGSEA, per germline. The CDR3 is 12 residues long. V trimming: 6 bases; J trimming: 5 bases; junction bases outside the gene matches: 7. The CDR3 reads CSVVRDRDEQYF. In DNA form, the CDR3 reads TGCAGCGTGGTAAGAGACAGGGACGAGCAGTACTTC.

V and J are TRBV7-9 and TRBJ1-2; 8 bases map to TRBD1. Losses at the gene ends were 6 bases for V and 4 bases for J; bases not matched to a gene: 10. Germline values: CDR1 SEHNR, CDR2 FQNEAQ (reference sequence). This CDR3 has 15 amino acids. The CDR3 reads CASRPGQGESYGYTF. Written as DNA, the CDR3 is TGTGCCAGCAGACCCGGACAGGGAGAATCCTATGGCTACACCTTC.

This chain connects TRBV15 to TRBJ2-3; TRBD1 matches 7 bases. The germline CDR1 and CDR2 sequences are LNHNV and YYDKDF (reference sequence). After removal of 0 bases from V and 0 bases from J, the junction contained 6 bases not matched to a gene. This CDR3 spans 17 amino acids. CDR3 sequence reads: CATSRELTGPSTDTQYF. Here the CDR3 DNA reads TGTGCCACCAGCAGAGAACTGACAGGGCCTAGCACAGATACGCAGTATTTT.

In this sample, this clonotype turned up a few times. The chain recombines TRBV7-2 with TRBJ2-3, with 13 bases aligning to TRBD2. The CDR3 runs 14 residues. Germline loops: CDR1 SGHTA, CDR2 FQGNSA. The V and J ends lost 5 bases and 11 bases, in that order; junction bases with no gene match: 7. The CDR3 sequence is CASSQTSGGVKQYF. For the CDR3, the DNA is TGTGCCAGCAGCCAAACTAGCGGGGGGGTGAAGCAGTATTTT.

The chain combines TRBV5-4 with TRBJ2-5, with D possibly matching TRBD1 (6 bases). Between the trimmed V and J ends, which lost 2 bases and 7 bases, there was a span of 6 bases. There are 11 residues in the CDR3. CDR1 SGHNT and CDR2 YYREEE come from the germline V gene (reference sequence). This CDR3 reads CASSFRGTQYF. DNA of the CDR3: TGTGCCAGCAGCTTCAGGGGGACCCAGTACTTC.

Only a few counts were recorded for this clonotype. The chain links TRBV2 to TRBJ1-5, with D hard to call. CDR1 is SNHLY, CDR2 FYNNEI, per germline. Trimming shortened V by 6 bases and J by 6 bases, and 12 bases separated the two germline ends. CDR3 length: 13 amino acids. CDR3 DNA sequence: TGTGCCAGCAGGGCGGAGGTTGGTCAGCCCCAGCATTTT. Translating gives CASRAEVGQPQHF.

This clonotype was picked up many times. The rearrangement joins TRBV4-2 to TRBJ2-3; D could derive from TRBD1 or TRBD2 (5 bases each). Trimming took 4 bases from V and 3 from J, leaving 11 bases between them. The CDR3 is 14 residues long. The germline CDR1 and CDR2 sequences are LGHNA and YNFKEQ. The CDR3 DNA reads TGTGCCAGCAGCCGGGACGAAGGGACAGATACGCAGTATTTT. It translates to CASSRDEGTDTQYF.

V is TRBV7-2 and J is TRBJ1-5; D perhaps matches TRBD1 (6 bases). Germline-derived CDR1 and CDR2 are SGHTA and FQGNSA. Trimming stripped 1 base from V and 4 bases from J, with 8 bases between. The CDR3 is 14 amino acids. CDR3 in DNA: TGTGCCAGCAGCTTAGAAACAGGGAATCAGCCCCAGCATTTT. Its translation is CASSLETGNQPQHF.